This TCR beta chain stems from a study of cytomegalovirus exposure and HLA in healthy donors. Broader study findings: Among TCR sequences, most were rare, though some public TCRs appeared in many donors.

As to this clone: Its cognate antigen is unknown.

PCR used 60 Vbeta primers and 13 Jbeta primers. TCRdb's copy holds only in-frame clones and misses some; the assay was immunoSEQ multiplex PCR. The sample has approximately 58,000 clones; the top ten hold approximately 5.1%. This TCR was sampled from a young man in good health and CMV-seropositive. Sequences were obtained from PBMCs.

DNA of the CDR3: TGTGCCAGCAGCTTAGCAGGGACAACGACCTACGAGCAGTACTTC. Translated, it gives CASSLAGTTTYEQYF. The rearrangement uses TRBV7-8 and TRBJ2-7, with a weak D call TRBD1 (6 bases). Between the trimmed V and J ends, which lost 0 bases and 2 bases, there was a span of 11 bases. CDR3 length: 15 amino acids. In germline, CDR1 is SGHVS, CDR2 FQNEAQ.